The rows below give T cell receptor beta chains drawn from one sample of a study of molecular identifiers for immune sequencing clone quantification. TCRdb recomputed calls from the PCR reads with MiXCR, one row per CDR3 protein. The table shows around 470,000 distinct CDR3 sequences, with 20% to 25% occurring only once. The sequencing input was naive CD8+ T cells from blood, with Jurkat cell RNA spiked in. The source is a human donor in good health. Some libraries in this study had Jurkat cell RNA spiked in. The CDR3 runs from the conserved cysteine through the conserved F or W. The D gene is left open where the match is weak. Only some rows state a clone size, as once, few, many or a class for expanded clones.

many	TRBD2	TRBV7-2	18	TRBJ2-5	TGTGCCAGCAGCTTTCATATAGCGGGGAATCCCGGAGAAGAGACCCAGTACTTC	CASSFHIAGNPGEETQYF
NA	NA	TRBV4-1	16	TRBJ1-2	TGCGCCAGCAGCCAAGATCCCCCAGGAGGTAACTATGGCTACACCTTC	CASSQDPPGGNYGYTF
many	NA	TRBV9	12	TRBJ2-7	TGTGCCAGCAGCGGAGGGGGGTACGAGCAGTACTTC	CASSGGGYEQYF
NA	NA	TRBV6-2/TRBV6-3	14	TRBJ2-5	TGTGCCAGCAGTTACACGGGACCTTCAGAGACCCAGTACTTC	CASSYTGPSETQYF
NA	TRBD1	TRBV4-3	16	TRBJ2-7	TGCGCCAGCAGCCCTACCGGACAGGGGTTGCCCTACGAGCAGTACTTC	CASSPTGQGLPYEQYF
many	TRBD1	TRBV7-9	15	TRBJ1-2	TGTGCCAGCAGCATCGGGACAGGGGGAACCTATGGCTACACCTTC	CASSIGTGGTYGYTF
NA	TRBD1	TRBV25-1	18	TRBJ2-1	TGTGCCAGCAGTGAAAGGGGGCTGCGCCGAGGAGGATACAATGAGCAGTTCTTC	CASSERGLRRGGYNEQFF
many	NA	TRBV7-9	13	TRBJ2-7	TGTGCCAGCAGCTTAGGGGTAGTCTACGAGCAGTACTTC	CASSLGVVYEQYF
few	NA	TRBV7-9	15	TRBJ2-7	TGTGCCAGCAGCTTTAGCGAGGACATAACCTACGAGCAGTACTTC	CASSFSEDITYEQYF
NA	NA	TRBV7-6	14	TRBJ2-7	TGTGCCAGCAGCTTAGGACAGGAGTCCTACGAGCAGTGCTTC	CASSLGQESYEQCF
NA	TRBD1	TRBV4-2	16	TRBJ2-3	TGTGCCAGCAGCCAAATAGGACAGGGGACAACAGATACGCAGTATTTT	CASSQIGQGTTDTQYF
NA	NA	TRBV2	14	TRBJ1-2	TGTGCCAGCAGTGAAGGGGACGAGAAGAATGGCTACACCTTC	CASSEGDEKNGYTF
many	NA	TRBV12-3/TRBV12-4	14	TRBJ1-1	TGTGCCATAACCGGGGGAGGGAGAAACACTGAAGCTTTCTTT	CAITGGGRNTEAFF
few	TRBD1	TRBV29-1	12	TRBJ2-1	TGCAGCGTTTGGACAGGTCAGGCTGAGCAGTTCTTC	CSVWTGQAEQFF
NA	NA	TRBV12-5	15	TRBJ2-3	TGTGCTAGTGGAGATGACAGGTTAAGCACAGATACGCAGTATTTT	CASGDDRLSTDTQYF
many	TRBD2	TRBV7-9	15	TRBJ2-1	TGTGCCAGCAGCTTAGTAGCGGGAGGATACAATGAGCAGTTCTTC	CASSLVAGGYNEQFF
many	NA	TRBV27	15	TRBJ2-3	TGTGCCAGCAGTGCGTATACGGCTAGCACAGATACGCAGTATTTT	CASSAYTASTDTQYF